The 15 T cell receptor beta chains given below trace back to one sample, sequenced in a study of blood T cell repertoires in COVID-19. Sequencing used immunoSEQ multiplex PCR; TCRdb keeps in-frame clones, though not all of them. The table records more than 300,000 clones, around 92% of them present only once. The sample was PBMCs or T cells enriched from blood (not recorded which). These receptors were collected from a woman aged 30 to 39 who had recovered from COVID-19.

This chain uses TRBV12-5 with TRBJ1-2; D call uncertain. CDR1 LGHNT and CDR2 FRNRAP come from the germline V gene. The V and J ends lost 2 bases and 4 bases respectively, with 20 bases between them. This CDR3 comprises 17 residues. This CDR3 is CASGLNSRGYWAYGYTF. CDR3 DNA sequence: TGTGCTAGTGGTTTGAACAGCCGTGGATACTGGGCCTATGGCTACACCTTC.

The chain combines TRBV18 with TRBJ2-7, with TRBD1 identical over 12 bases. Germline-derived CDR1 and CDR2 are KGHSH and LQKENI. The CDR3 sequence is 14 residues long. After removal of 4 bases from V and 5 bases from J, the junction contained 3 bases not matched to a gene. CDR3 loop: CASSLGQGANEQYF. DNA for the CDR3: TGTGCCAGCTCACTGGGACAGGGGGCCAACGAGCAGTACTTC.

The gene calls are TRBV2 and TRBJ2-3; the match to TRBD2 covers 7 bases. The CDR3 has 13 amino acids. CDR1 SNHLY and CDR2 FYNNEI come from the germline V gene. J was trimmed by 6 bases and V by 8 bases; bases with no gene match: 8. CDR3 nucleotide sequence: TGTGCCAGCCGAGAGCGGGAAGGGGATACGCAGTATTTT. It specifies CASREREGDTQYF.

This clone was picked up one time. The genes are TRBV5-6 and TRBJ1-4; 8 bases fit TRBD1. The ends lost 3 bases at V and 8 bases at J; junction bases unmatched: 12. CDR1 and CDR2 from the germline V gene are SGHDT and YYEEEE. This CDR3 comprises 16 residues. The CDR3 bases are TGTGCCAGCAGCTCTGGAATCGGACAGGGAAAAGAAAAACTGTTTTTT. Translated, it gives CASSSGIGQGKEKLFF.

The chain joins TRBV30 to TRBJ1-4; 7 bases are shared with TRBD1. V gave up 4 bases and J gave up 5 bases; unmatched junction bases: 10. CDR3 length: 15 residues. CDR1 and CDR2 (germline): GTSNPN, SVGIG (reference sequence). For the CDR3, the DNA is TGTGCCTGGATTGAAAGGGGGACAGCAAATGAAAAACTGTTTTTT. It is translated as CAWIERGTANEKLFF.

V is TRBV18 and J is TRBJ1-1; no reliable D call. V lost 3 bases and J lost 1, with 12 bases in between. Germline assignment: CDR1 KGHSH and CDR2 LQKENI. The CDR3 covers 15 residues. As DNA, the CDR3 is TGTGCCAGCTCACCCCCGTTAAATCGGAACACTGAAGCTTTCTTT. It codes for CASSPPLNRNTEAFF.

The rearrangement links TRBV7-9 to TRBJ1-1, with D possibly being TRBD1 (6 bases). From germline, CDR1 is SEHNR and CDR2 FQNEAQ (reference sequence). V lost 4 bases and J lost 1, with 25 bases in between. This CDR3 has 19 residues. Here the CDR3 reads CASSSSRGAPRGANTEAFF. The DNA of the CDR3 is TGTGCCAGCAGCTCTTCGCGGGGGGCCCCACGAGGGGCGAACACTGAAGCTTTCTTT.

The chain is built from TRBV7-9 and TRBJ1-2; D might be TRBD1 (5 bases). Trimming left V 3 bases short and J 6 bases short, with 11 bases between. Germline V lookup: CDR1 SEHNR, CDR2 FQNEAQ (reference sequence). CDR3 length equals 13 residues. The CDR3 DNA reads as TGTGCCAGCAGCTTTTCGGGGGAGGATGGCTACACCTTC. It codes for CASSFSGEDGYTF.

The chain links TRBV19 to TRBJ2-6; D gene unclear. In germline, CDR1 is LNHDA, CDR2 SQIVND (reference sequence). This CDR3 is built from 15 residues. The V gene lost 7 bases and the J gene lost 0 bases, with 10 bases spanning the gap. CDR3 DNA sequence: TGTGCCAGTACCGTAAGCTACTCTGGGGCCAACGTCCTGACTTTC. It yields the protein CASTVSYSGANVLTF.

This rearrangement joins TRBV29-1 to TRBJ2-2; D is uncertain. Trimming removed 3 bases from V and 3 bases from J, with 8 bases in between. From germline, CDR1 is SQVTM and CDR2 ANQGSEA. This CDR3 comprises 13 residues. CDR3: CSVDSRYTGELFF. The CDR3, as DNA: TGCAGCGTTGATTCTCGTTACACCGGGGAGCTGTTTTTT.

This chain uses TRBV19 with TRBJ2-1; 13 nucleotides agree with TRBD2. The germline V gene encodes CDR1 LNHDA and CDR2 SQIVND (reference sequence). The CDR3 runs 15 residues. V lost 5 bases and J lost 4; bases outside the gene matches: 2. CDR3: CASSQGLAGYNEQFF. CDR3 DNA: TGTGCCAGTAGTCAGGGACTAGCGGGGTACAATGAGCAGTTCTTC.

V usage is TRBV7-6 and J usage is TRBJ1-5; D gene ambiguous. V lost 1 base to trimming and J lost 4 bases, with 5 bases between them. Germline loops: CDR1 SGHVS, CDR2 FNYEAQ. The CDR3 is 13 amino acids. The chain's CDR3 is CASSLGRNQPQHF. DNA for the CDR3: TGTGCCAGCAGCTTAGGGAGAAATCAGCCCCAGCATTTT.

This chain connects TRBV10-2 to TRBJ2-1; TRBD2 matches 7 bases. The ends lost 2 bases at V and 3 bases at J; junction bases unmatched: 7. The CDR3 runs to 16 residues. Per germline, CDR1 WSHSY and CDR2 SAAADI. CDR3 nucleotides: TGCGCCAGCAGTGAGCCAGAGCGGGGCGACTACAATGAGCAGTTCTTC. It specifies CASSEPERGDYNEQFF.

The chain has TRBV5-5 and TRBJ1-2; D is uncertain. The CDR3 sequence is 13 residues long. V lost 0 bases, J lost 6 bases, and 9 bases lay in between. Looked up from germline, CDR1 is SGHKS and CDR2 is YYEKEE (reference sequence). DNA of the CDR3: TGTGCCAGCAGCTTGGCCCTAGAGGATGGCTACACCTTC. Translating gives CASSLALEDGYTF.

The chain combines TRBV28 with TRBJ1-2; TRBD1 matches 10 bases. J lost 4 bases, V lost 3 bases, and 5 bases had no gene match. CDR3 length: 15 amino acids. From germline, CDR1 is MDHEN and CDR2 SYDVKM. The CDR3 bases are TGTGCCAGCAGTTTCGGGACAGGGGCACCCTATGGCTACACCTTC. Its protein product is CASSFGTGAPYGYTF.